The text below deals with one T cell receptor beta chain. Its antigen is not known. The data were taken from a study of high-grade serous ovarian cancer treatment subgroups. The wider study: Mean per sample: about 14,000 reads, some 8,100 unique TCR beta rearrangements.

Tumor samples were taken before definitive surgery or chemotherapy. Germline CDR1 and CDR2: MNHNY and SVGAGI (reference sequence). CDR3 length: 15 residues. Trimming took 4 bases from V and 0 from J, leaving 10 bases between them. The study, taken as a whole, reports: Same-patient tumor repertoires overlapped at roughly 0.1 to 0.79; different patients barely overlapped.

Using immunoSEQ multiplex PCR, the repertoire was profiled, and TCRdb retains in-frame clones only, with some absent. Of 2,500 to 3,000 clones listed, 55% to 80% are singletons. This clonotype originated in a human donor with high-grade serous ovarian cancer. The sample consisted of tumor tissue. The chain joins TRBV6-6 to TRBJ1-3; tentatively, D is TRBD1 (5 bases). This chain's CDR3 is CASSSRTHSGNTIYF. Here the CDR3 DNA reads TGTGCCAGCAGTTCAAGGACACACTCTGGAAACACCATATATTTT.